Listed here are 17 T cell receptor beta chains from one sample, sequenced in a study of blood T cell repertoires in COVID-19. Some clones are missing from TCRdb's copy, which holds only in-frame ones; the method was immunoSEQ multiplex PCR. The sample includes about 320,000 clones, 89% of them seen just once. The sequenced material came from peripheral blood. The source of these receptors is a man aged 18 to 29 who had recovered from COVID-19.

The chain links TRBV10-3 to TRBJ2-3; 7 bases are a match to TRBD1. This CDR3 is 14 amino acids long. Germline-derived CDR1 and CDR2 are ENHRY and SYGVKD. J gave up 1 base and V 7 bases, and 5 bases lay outside the gene matches. In nucleotides, the CDR3 is TGTGCCATCACGGACAGGCCGGGCACAGATACGCAGTATTTT. This encodes CAITDRPGTDTQYF.

The chain is built from TRBV16 and TRBJ1-3; perhaps TRBD1 as D (6 bases). Germline V gives CDR1 KGHSY, CDR2 FQNENV. V lost 1 base, J lost 0 bases, and 13 bases lay in between. The CDR3 sequence is 17 residues long. CDR3 in DNA: TGTGCCAGCAGCCAATTCGGGGACACCAACTCTGGAAACACCATATATTTT. Amino acids: CASSQFGDTNSGNTIYF.

This clone turned up a few times. This chain uses TRBV6-1 with TRBJ1-5; TRBD1 agrees at 9 bases. V shed 5 bases and J 8 bases; nucleotides not matched to a gene: 10. The germline V gene encodes CDR1 MNHNS and CDR2 SASEGT. The CDR3 covers 15 residues. The CDR3 DNA follows: TGTGCCAGCAGTTCGGGACAGGGCCGGGGAGAGCCCCAGCATTTT. The encoded protein is CASSSGQGRGEPQHF.

This clone was detected once. The chain uses TRBV19 and TRBJ2-2, with 10 bases lining up with TRBD2. The CDR3 consists of 17 residues. With 3 bases clipped from V and 0 bases from J, the junction kept 4 bases outside the gene matches. Germline CDR1 and CDR2: LNHDA and SQIVND (reference sequence). The CDR3 is CASSMWGLASNTGELFF. CDR3 coding DNA: TGTGCCAGTAGTATGTGGGGACTAGCGTCGAACACCGGGGAGCTGTTTTTT.

The chain employs TRBV19 and TRBJ2-7, with 8 bases matching TRBD1. Losses at the gene ends were 5 bases for V and 6 bases for J; bases not matched to a gene: 6. CDR1 LNHDA and CDR2 SQIVND come from the germline V gene (reference sequence). The CDR3 length is 13 residues. The CDR3 region is CASSLGQGTEQYF. Written as DNA, the CDR3 is TGTGCCAGTAGTCTAGGACAGGGTACCGAGCAGTACTTC.

This chain connects TRBV30 to TRBJ1-2, with D perhaps TRBD1 (5 bases). The V gene's germline CDR1 is GTSNPN and CDR2 SVGIG (reference sequence). V was cut by 6 bases and J by 7 bases, with 15 bases left in between. This CDR3 comprises 12 residues. The DNA of the CDR3 is TGTGCCTGCCAGGGATTACGCGGTGGCTACACCTTC. The encoded protein is CACQGLRGGYTF.

As DNA, the CDR3 is TGTGCCAGTAGTATAGTTTATCGTAATCAGCCCCAGCATTTT. Translation gives CASSIVYRNQPQHF. The rearrangement uses TRBV19 and TRBJ1-5, with unresolved D. The CDR3 length is 14 residues. Trimming cost V 1 base and J 4 bases, with 8 bases left between them. Germline V gives CDR1 LNHDA, CDR2 SQIVND (reference sequence).

In DNA form, the CDR3 reads TGTGCCAGCAGTCGTAATCAGCCCCAGCATTTT. It is translated as CASSRNQPQHF. The rearrangement links TRBV28 to TRBJ1-5; D is undetermined. Germline lookup yields CDR1 MDHEN and CDR2 SYDVKM. V lost 5 bases and J 4 bases, leaving 3 bases between the germline ends. The CDR3 runs 11 residues.

The V call is TRBV19, the J call TRBJ1-6; D not certain. The CDR3 consists of 12 residues. Trimming removed 7 bases at V and 4 bases at J, with 5 bases between. Germline V gene lookup returns CDR1 LNHDA and CDR2 SQIVND (reference sequence). The CDR3 protein is CASTGYNSPLHF. In DNA, the CDR3 is TGTGCCAGTACGGGGTATAATTCACCCCTCCACTTT.

The chain combines TRBV15 with TRBJ1-4; the match to TRBD1 covers 9 bases. This CDR3 has 14 amino acids. Germline CDR1 reads LNHNV; CDR2 reads YYDKDF (reference sequence). The V and J ends lost 9 bases and 7 bases, in that order; junction bases with no gene match: 9. CDR3 amino acids: CATGTGQGTEKLFF. The CDR3 DNA follows: TGTGCCACGGGGACGGGACAGGGCACTGAAAAACTGTTTTTT.

The chain carries TRBV27 and TRBJ1-1, with a possible D match to TRBD1 (6 bases). V was shortened by 5 bases and J by 7 bases, with 14 bases between the two germline ends. Germline CDR1 MNHEY, CDR2 SMNVEV (reference sequence). CDR3 length: 13 residues. The CDR3 sequence is CASSLGRGNEAFF. Written as DNA, the CDR3 is TGTGCCAGCAGTCTAGGGAGGGGGAATGAAGCTTTCTTT.

V gene TRBV29-1 combines with J gene TRBJ2-7; 7 bases fit TRBD1. Germline V gene lookup returns CDR1 SQVTM and CDR2 ANQGSEA. V lost 4 bases and J lost 3; bases outside the gene matches: 6. This CDR3 has 13 amino acids. Here the CDR3 reads CSVGQGLGYEQYF. CDR3 nucleotides: TGCAGCGTTGGACAGGGTCTAGGCTACGAGCAGTACTTC.

This sequence joins TRBV4-1 and TRBJ2-7; 8 bases are a match to TRBD1. There are 15 residues in the CDR3. With V trimmed by 3 bases and J by 2 bases, 6 bases remained unmatched. Germline CDR1 MGHRA, CDR2 YSYEKL. CDR3 residues: CASSHPGQAAYEQYF. DNA of the CDR3: TGCGCCAGCAGCCATCCGGGACAGGCGGCCTACGAGCAGTACTTC.

This chain joins TRBV5-1 and TRBJ2-3; TRBD1 agrees at 9 bases. Per the germline V gene, CDR1 is SGHRS and CDR2 is YFSETQ. The CDR3 consists of 17 residues. The V and J ends lost 4 bases and 0 bases, in that order; junction bases with no gene match: 9. CDR3 amino acids: CASSEQGATISTDTQYF. The CDR3 DNA reads TGCGCCAGCAGCGAACAGGGGGCGACCATTAGCACAGATACGCAGTATTTT.

The chain carries TRBV7-2 and TRBJ1-1, with D perhaps matching TRBD1 (5 bases). The CDR3 length is 14 residues. Looked up from germline, CDR1 is SGHTA and CDR2 is FQGNSA. V was clipped by 1 base and J by 5 bases, with 11 bases between them. The DNA for the CDR3 is TGTGCCAGCAGCTTAGGGGCGGGGCTTACTGAAGCTTTCTTT. Translated: CASSLGAGLTEAFF.

As to this clone: Other DNA sequences of this sample code for an identical CDR3. This rearrangement joins TRBV19 to TRBJ1-1; D might be TRBD1 (5 bases). Germline V gene lookup returns CDR1 LNHDA and CDR2 SQIVND (reference sequence). The CDR3 loop spans 13 amino acids. Trimming took 1 base from V and 4 from J, leaving 7 bases between them. The CDR3: CASSIGGGTEAFF. CDR3 sequence (DNA): TGTGCCAGTAGTATAGGGGGGGGCACTGAAGCTTTCTTT.

The table lists this clone with a count of one. Other DNA variants within this sample encode the same CDR3. The rearrangement joins TRBV5-1 to TRBJ2-3; 9 nucleotides line up with TRBD2. This CDR3 spans 14 amino acids. Trimming at V came to 4 bases and at J to 1 base, leaving 1 base not matched to a gene. Germline V gene lookup returns CDR1 SGHRS and CDR2 YFSETQ. The CDR3 sequence: CASSRTSGTDTQYF. In nucleotides, the CDR3 is TGCGCCAGCAGCCGGACTAGCGGCACAGATACGCAGTATTTT.